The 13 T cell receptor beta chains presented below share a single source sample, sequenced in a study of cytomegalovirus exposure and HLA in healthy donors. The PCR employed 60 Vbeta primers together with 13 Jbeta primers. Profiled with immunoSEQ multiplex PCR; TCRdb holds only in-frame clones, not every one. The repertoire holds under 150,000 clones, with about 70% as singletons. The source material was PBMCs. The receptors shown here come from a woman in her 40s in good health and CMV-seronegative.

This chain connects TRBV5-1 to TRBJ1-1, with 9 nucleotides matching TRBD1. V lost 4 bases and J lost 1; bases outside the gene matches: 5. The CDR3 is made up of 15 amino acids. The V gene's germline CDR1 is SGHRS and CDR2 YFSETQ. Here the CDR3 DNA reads TGCGCCAGCAGCAAACAGGGGGCGGGGAACACTGAAGCTTTCTTT. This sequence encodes CASSKQGAGNTEAFF.

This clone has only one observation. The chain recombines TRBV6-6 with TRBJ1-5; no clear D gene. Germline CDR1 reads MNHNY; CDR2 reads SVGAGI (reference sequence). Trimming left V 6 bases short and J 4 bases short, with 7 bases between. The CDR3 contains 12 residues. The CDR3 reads CASRILNQPQHF. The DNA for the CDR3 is TGTGCCAGCAGAATACTTAATCAGCCCCAGCATTTT.

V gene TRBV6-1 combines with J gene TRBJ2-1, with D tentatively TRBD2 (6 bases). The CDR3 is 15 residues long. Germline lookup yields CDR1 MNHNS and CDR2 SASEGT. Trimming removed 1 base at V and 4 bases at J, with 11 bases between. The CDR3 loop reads CASSEGGGRYNEQFF. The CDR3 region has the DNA TGTGCCAGCAGTGAAGGGGGAGGTAGATACAATGAGCAGTTCTTC.

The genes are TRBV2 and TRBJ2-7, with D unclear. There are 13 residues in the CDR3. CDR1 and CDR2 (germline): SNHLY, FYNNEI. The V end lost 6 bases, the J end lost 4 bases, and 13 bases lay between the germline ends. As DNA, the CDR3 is TGTGCCAGCAGCCCAAGTATGAGTTACGAGCAGTACTTC. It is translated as CASSPSMSYEQYF.

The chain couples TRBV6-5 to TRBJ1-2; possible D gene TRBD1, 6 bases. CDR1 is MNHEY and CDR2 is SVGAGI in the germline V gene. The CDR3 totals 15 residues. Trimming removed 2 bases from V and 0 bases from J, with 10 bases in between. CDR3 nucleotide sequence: TGTGCCAGCAGTTACCGGACAGCTCCTAACTATGGCTACACCTTC. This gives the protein CASSYRTAPNYGYTF.

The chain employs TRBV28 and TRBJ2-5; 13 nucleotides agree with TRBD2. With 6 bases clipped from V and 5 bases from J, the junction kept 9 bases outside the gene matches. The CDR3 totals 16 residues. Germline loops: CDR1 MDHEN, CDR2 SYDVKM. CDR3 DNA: TGTGCCAGCAGCACTAGCGGGGGGGGGTCTCTGGAGACCCAGTACTTC. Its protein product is CASSTSGGGSLETQYF. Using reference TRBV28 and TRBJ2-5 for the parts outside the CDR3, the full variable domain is DVKVTQSSRYLVKRTGEKVFLECVQDMDHENMFWYRQDPGLGLRLIYFSYDVKMKEKGDIPEGYSVSREKKERFSLILESASTNQTSMYLCASSTSGGGSLETQYFGPGTRLLVL.

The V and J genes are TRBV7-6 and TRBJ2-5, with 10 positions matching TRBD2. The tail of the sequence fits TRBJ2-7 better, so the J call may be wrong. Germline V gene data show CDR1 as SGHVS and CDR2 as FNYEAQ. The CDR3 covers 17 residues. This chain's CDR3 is CASSLDASGRLFYEQYF. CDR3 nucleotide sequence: TGTGCCAGCAGCTTAGACGCTAGCGGGAGACTTTTCTACGAGCAGTACTTC.

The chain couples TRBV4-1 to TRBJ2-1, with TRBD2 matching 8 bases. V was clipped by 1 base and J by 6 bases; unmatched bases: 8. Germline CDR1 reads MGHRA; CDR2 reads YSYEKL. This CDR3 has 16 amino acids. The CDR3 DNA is TGCGCCAGCAGCCAAGGCGAAGCGGGAGTAGGCAATGAGCAGTTCTTC. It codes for CASSQGEAGVGNEQFF.

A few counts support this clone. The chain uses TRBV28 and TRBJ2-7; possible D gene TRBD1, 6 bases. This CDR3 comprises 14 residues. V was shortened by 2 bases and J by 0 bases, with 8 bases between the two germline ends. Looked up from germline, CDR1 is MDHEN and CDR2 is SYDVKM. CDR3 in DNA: TGTGCCAGCAGTTTAACAGGGAGCTCCTACGAGCAGTACTTC. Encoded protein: CASSLTGSSYEQYF.

This CDR3 is CASSIGTGGDEQYF. For the CDR3, the DNA is TGTGCCAGCAGTATCGGGACAGGGGGCGACGAGCAGTACTTC. This chain links TRBV27 with TRBJ2-5; 12 positions match TRBD1. Judging by the DNA end, TRBJ2-7 fits better; the J call may be wrong. Germline assignment: CDR1 MNHEY and CDR2 SMNVEV (reference sequence). The CDR3 has 14 residues.

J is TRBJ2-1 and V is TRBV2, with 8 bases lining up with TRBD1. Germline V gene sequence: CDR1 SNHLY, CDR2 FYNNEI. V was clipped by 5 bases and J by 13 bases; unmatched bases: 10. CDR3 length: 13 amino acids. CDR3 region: CASSPRAGTGQFF. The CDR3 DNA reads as TGTGCCAGCAGTCCGAGGGCGGGGACAGGCCAGTTCTTC.

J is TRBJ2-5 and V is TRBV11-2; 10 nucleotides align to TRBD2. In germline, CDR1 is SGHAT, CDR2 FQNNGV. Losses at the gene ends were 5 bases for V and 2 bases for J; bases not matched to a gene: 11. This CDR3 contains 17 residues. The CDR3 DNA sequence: TGTGCCAGCAGCCGATGGGGTCTAGCGGGGGCGCAAGAGACCCAGTACTTC. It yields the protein CASSRWGLAGAQETQYF.

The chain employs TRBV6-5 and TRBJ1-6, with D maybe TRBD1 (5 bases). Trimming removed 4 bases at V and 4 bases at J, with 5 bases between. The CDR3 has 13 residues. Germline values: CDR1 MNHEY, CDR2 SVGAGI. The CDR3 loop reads CASSSGYNSPLHF. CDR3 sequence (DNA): TGTGCCAGCAGTTCAGGGTATAATTCACCCCTCCACTTT.